The 21 T cell receptor beta chains below come from one sample, sequenced in a study of identical twins. TCRdb redid the calling of the 5' RACE reads with MiXCR, one entry per CDR3 protein. The repertoire includes 500,000 to 550,000 distinct CDR3 sequences, about 22% of them detected once, and more than 0.4% sits in the top ten. The data were also submitted as part of a second study, on yellow fever vaccine responses in identical twins.

Input material: CD4+ T cells sorted from blood. These TCRs come from a woman in her late teens or twenties in good health.

This rearrangement joins TRBV24-1 to TRBJ2-3; 9 positions match TRBD2. The ends lost 7 bases at V and 4 bases at J; junction bases unmatched: 11. Germline V gives CDR1 KGHDR, CDR2 SFDVKD. This CDR3 comprises 16 residues. CDR3 sequence reads: CATRGTSPNHADTQYF. DNA of the CDR3: TGTGCCACCAGAGGGACTAGCCCCAATCACGCAGATACGCAGTATTTT.

The chain uses TRBV5-1 and TRBJ2-7; D is possibly TRBD2 (6 bases). CDR1 and CDR2 from the germline V gene are SGHRS and YFSETQ. CDR3 length: 14 amino acids. V was clipped by 0 bases and J by 3 bases, with 10 bases between them. The CDR3 region has the DNA TGCGCCAGCAGCTTGGTCGGGAGAAGCTACGAGCAGTACTTC. Its translation is CASSLVGRSYEQYF. Together with reference TRBV5-1 and TRBJ2-7, the CDR3 gives the full variable domain: KAGVTQTPRYLIKTRGQQVTLSCSPISGHRSVSWYQQTPGQGLQFLFEYFSETQRNKGNFPGRFSGRQFSNSRSEMNVSTLELGDSALYLCASSLVGRSYEQYFGPGTRLTVT.

The chain combines TRBV7-9 with TRBJ2-7, with D uncertain. CDR1 is SEHNR and CDR2 is FQNEAQ in the germline V gene (reference sequence). The CDR3 covers 13 residues. Trimming stripped 5 bases from V and 2 bases from J, with 10 bases between. The CDR3 DNA reads as TGTGCCAGCAGCCCCTATAACGCCTACGAGCAGTACTTC. It is translated as CASSPYNAYEQYF. The full variable domain, its missing parts supplied by reference TRBV7-9 and TRBJ2-7, is DTGVSQNPRHKITKRGQNVTFRCDPISEHNRLYWYRQTLGQGPEFLTYFQNEAQLEKSRLLSDRFSAERPKGSFSTLEIQRTEQGDSAMYLCASSPYNAYEQYFGPGTRLTVT.

This clonotype was detected only a few times. CDR3 residues: CAISGQNRTNQPQHF. In nucleotides, the CDR3 is TGTGCCATCAGTGGGCAAAACAGGACAAATCAGCCCCAGCATTTT. This chain connects TRBV10-3 to TRBJ1-5, with TRBD1 as a possible D gene (5 bases). This CDR3 region has 15 residues. From germline, CDR1 is ENHRY and CDR2 SYGVKD. Trimming left V 4 bases short and J 4 bases short, with 14 bases between.

This clonotype was observed a single time. The chain carries TRBV29-1 and TRBJ2-1, with D perhaps matching TRBD1 or TRBD2 (5 bases each). V was shortened by 7 bases and J by 7 bases, with 26 bases between the two germline ends. The germline CDR1 and CDR2 sequences are SQVTM and ANQGSEA. This CDR3 is 16 amino acids long. The CDR3 loop reads CSGREGGGHRSNEQFF. In nucleotides, the CDR3 is TGCAGCGGAAGAGAGGGTGGAGGACACCGGTCGAATGAGCAGTTCTTC.

CDR3 region: CASSPVGGVGQYF. The CDR3 region has the DNA TGTGCCAGCAGTCCCGTGGGAGGGGTGGGGCAGTATTTT. The V gene is TRBV12-3 or TRBV12-4, the J gene TRBJ2-3; 7 bases are shared with TRBD2. V lost 5 bases to trimming and J lost 11 bases; unmatched junction nucleotides: 10. The CDR3 consists of 13 residues.

This clonotype turned up a few times. CDR3 region: CASSLSGGAGEQYV. The CDR3 DNA reads TGTGCCAGCAGTTTATCGGGGGGGGCTGGGGAGCAGTACGTC. The chain is built from TRBV28 and TRBJ2-7; TRBD2 agrees at 8 bases. CDR1 and CDR2 from the germline V gene are MDHEN and SYDVKM. V lost 1 base and J lost 7; bases outside the gene matches: 6. This CDR3 is built from 14 residues.

The chain is built from TRBV7-9 and TRBJ2-5, with 9 bases identical to TRBD2. With V trimmed by 4 bases and J by 4 bases, 7 bases remained unmatched. This CDR3 is built from 15 residues. CDR1 and CDR2 (germline): SEHNR, FQNEAQ (reference sequence). The CDR3 DNA follows: TGTGCCAGCAGCTCCTTAGCGGGAGCAGGAGAGACCCAGTACTTC. It translates to CASSSLAGAGETQYF.

The chain has TRBV2 and TRBJ2-7; tentative D call: TRBD1 (6 bases). V was cut by 2 bases and J by 4 bases, with 15 bases left in between. The CDR3 runs 15 residues. CDR1 SNHLY and CDR2 FYNNEI come from the germline V gene. The CDR3 sequence is CASSEPTGARYEQYF. The CDR3, as DNA: TGTGCCAGCAGTGAACCGACAGGAGCTAGGTACGAGCAGTACTTC.

The rearrangement joins TRBV6-1 to TRBJ1-1; no reliable D call. This CDR3 spans 13 amino acids. Looked up from germline, CDR1 is MNHNS and CDR2 is SASEGT. Trimming removed 7 bases from V and 0 bases from J, with 9 bases in between. The CDR3 protein is CASMRSMNTEAFF. The CDR3 coding sequence is TGTGCCAGCATGCGCTCTATGAACACTGAAGCTTTCTTT.

V usage is TRBV7-8 and J usage is TRBJ2-3; D might be TRBD2 (7 bases). This CDR3 region has 16 residues. V gave up 0 bases and J gave up 4 bases, with 14 bases separating them. The germline gives CDR1 SGHVS, CDR2 FQNEAQ. The CDR3 nucleotides are TGTGCCAGCAGCTTAGCCAGGGGAGGGTGGGCAGATACGCAGTATTTT. It translates to CASSLARGGWADTQYF.

This clonotype was counted between two and nine times. Mismatch with germline at one junction end may stem from a read error. This chain connects TRBV7-9 to TRBJ2-7, with D possibly TRBD2 on 6 matching bases. Germline V lookup: CDR1 SEHNR, CDR2 FQNEAQ (reference sequence). The CDR3 loop spans 13 amino acids. CDR3 amino acids: CASSPGGTLECDF. CDR3 in DNA: TGTGCCAGCAGCCCCGGAGGGACCCTGGAATGTGACTTC.

The CDR3: CASSPGDTYTEAFF. The CDR3 coding sequence is TGCGCCAGCAGCCCGGGAGACACGTACACTGAAGCTTTCTTT. V is TRBV5-1 and J is TRBJ1-1; D unresolved. Germline V gene lookup returns CDR1 SGHRS and CDR2 YFSETQ. Trimming stripped 4 bases from V and 3 bases from J, with 13 bases between. The length of the CDR3 is 14 residues.

The CDR3, as DNA: TGTGCCAGCAGTCCATACAGGGGCATTCAGTACTTC. Translated: CASSPYRGIQYF. V usage is TRBV12-3 or TRBV12-4 and J usage is TRBJ2-4; TRBD1 aligns across 7 bases. CDR3 length: 12 residues. Germline trimming cut 5 bases from V and 9 bases from J; bases unmatched to any gene: 4.

Only a few counts were recorded for this clonotype. This rearrangement joins TRBV20-1 to TRBJ2-3; TRBD2 might be the D (5 bases). V lost 4 bases to trimming and J lost 0 bases, with 11 bases between them. The germline V gene has CDR1 DFQATT and CDR2 SNEGSKA (reference sequence). This CDR3 is built from 14 residues. In DNA form, the CDR3 reads TGCAGTGCTACTATAGCGCTAAGCACAGATACGCAGTATTTT. Translated: CSATIALSTDTQYF.

The chain joins TRBV28 to TRBJ2-3; no reliable D call. Deletions cut 2 bases from V and 4 bases from J, with 10 bases between. CDR1 MDHEN and CDR2 SYDVKM come from the germline V gene. The CDR3 has 14 residues. Here the CDR3 DNA reads TGTGCCAGCAGTTTAGTAGTTGCCTCAGATACGCAGTATTTT. Translating gives CASSLVVASDTQYF.

The CDR3 region is CASSVRWGTEAFF. DNA of the CDR3: TGTGCCAGCAGCGTCCGTTGGGGCACTGAAGCTTTCTTT. The chain uses TRBV7-9 and TRBJ1-1; D gene ambiguous. Deletions cut 5 bases from V and 4 bases from J, with 11 bases between. This CDR3 comprises 13 residues. From germline, CDR1 is SEHNR and CDR2 FQNEAQ (reference sequence). The complete variable domain, with remaining parts taken from reference TRBV7-9 and TRBJ1-1, reads DTGVSQNPRHKITKRGQNVTFRCDPISEHNRLYWYRQTLGQGPEFLTYFQNEAQLEKSRLLSDRFSAERPKGSFSTLEIQRTEQGDSAMYLCASSVRWGTEAFFGQGTRLTVV.

At least ten counts were recorded for this clonotype. The CDR3 DNA sequence: TGTGCCATCAGTGAGGCTTTGACTAGCGGGAGGGCCGCCTACAATGAGCAGTTCTTC. Its protein is CAISEALTSGRAAYNEQFF. The chain joins TRBV10-3 to TRBJ2-1; 14 bases map to TRBD2. Germline loops: CDR1 ENHRY, CDR2 SYGVKD. This CDR3 is built from 19 residues. With V trimmed by 2 bases and J by 2 bases, 8 bases remained unmatched.

This clonotype was counted only a few times. The V gene is TRBV7-2, the J gene TRBJ2-5, with 12 bases that match TRBD2. Germline V gives CDR1 SGHTA, CDR2 FQGNSA. This CDR3 contains 16 residues. The V segment lost 6 bases and the J segment 5 bases; nucleotides outside the gene matches: 10. The CDR3 DNA sequence: TGTGCCAGCAGATCCGGGACTAGCGGGTTCAGGGAGACCCAGTACTTC. It codes for CASRSGTSGFRETQYF.

This clonotype appeared a few times. The V gene is TRBV6-1, the J gene TRBJ1-1; D is undetermined. Trimming took off 7 bases at V and 3 bases at J, with 12 bases between the two ends. The CDR3 is 13 residues long. Germline assignment: CDR1 MNHNS and CDR2 SASEGT. The CDR3 loop reads CASTKEADTEAFF. The CDR3 region has the DNA TGTGCCAGCACAAAGGAGGCGGACACTGAAGCTTTCTTT.

The chain uses TRBV5-6 and TRBJ1-1; D is uncertain. V lost 2 bases and J lost 1, with 12 bases in between. Germline CDR1 reads SGHDT; CDR2 reads YYEEEE. The CDR3 has 15 amino acids. The CDR3 spells CASSFGSRGNTEAFF. As DNA, the CDR3 is TGTGCCAGCAGCTTCGGGTCGCGAGGGAACACTGAAGCTTTCTTT.